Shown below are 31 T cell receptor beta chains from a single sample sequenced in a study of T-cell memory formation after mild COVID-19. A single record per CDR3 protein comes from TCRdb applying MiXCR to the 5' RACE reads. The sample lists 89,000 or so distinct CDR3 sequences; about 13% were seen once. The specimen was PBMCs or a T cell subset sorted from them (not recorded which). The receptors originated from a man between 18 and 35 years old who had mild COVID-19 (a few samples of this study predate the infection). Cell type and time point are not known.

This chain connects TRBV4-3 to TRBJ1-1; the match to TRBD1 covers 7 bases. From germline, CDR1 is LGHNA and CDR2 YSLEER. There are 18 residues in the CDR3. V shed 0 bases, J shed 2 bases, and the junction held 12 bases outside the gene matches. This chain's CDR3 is CASSQESSPGTVNTEAFF. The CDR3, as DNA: TGCGCCAGCAGCCAAGAGTCGAGCCCCGGGACAGTCAACACTGAAGCTTTCTTT.

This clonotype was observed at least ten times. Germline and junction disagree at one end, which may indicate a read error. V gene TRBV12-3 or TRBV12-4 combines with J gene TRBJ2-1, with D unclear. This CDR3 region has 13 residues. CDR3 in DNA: TGTGCCAGCAGCTTAGGCACCTACAATGAGCAGTTCTTC. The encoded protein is CASSLGTYNEQFF.

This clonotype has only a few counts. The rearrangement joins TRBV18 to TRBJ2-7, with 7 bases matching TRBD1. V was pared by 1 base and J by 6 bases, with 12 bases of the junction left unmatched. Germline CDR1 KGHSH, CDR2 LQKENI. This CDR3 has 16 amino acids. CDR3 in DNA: TGTGCCAGCTCACCACAGTTAAGGACAGGTGTGGGCGAGCAGTACGTC. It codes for CASSPQLRTGVGEQYV.

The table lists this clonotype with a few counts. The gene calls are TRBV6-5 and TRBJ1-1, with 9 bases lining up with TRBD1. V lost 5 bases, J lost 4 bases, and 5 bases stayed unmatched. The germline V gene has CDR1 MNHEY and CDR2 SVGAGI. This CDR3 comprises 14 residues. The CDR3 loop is CASSPGQGGTEAFF. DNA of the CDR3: TGTGCCAGCAGTCCGGGACAGGGAGGCACTGAAGCTTTCTTT.

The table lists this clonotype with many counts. The CDR3 DNA is TGCAGCGTTGAAAGCGGCACCTACAATGAGCAGTTCTTC. Translated, it gives CSVESGTYNEQFF. This chain uses TRBV29-1 with TRBJ2-1; D is perhaps TRBD2 (5 bases). CDR1 and CDR2 from the germline V gene are SQVTM and ANQGSEA. The CDR3 runs to 13 residues. Deletions cut 2 bases from V and 2 bases from J, with 7 bases between.

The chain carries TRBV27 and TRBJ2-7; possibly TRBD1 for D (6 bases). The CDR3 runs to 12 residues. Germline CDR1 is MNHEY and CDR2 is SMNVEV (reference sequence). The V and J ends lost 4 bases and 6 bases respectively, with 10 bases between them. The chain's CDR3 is CASSWVGGEQYF. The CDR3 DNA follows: TGTGCCAGCAGTTGGGTAGGGGGCGAGCAGTACTTC.

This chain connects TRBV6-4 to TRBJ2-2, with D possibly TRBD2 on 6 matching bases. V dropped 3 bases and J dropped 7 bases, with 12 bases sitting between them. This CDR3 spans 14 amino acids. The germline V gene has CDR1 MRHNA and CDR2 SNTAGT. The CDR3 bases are TGTGCCAGCAGTGAGAAGGGAGGTGGCGGGGAGCTGTTTTTT. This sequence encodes CASSEKGGGGELFF.

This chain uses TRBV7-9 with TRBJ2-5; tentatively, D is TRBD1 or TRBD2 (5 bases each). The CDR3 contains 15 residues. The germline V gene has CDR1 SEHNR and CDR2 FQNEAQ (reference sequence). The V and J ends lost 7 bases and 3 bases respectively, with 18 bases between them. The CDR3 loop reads CASTLTGTGKETQYF. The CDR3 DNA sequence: TGTGCCAGCACTTTGACCGGGACGGGAAAAGAGACCCAGTACTTC.

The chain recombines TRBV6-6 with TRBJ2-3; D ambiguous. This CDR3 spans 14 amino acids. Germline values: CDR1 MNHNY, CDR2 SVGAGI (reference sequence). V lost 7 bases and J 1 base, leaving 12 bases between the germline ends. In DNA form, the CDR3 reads TGTGCCAGCAACCCGGGTGGAGGCACAGATACGCAGTATTTT. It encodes CASNPGGGTDTQYF.

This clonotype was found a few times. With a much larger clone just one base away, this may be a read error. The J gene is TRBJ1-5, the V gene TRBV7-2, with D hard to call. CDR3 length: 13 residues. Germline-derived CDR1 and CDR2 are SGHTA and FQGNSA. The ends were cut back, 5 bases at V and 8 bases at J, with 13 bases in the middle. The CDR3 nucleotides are TGTGCCAGCAGCACCCGGGATTATAAGCCCCAGCATTTT. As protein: CASSTRDYKPQHF.

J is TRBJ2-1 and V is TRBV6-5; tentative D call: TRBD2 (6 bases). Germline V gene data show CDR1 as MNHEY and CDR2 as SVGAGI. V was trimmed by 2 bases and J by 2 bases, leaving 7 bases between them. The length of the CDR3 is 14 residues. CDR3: CASSYGGAYNEQFF. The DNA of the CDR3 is TGTGCCAGCAGTTACGGAGGGGCCTACAATGAGCAGTTCTTC.

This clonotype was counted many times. In DNA, the CDR3 is TGTGCCAGCAGCCAGGCTGGGGAGCAGTTCTTC. Protein sequence: CASSQAGEQFF. The chain has TRBV4-2 and TRBJ2-1, with D unresolved. The germline V gene encodes CDR1 LGHNA and CDR2 YNFKEQ. The CDR3 contains 11 residues. Trimming took 3 bases from V and 10 from J, leaving 7 bases between them.

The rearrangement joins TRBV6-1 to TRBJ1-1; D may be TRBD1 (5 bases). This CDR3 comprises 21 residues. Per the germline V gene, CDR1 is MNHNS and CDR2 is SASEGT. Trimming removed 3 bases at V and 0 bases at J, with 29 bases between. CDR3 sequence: CASSEGGIGTEFPVMNTEAFF. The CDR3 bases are TGTGCCAGCAGTGAGGGGGGAATCGGGACGGAATTCCCTGTGATGAACACTGAAGCTTTCTTT.

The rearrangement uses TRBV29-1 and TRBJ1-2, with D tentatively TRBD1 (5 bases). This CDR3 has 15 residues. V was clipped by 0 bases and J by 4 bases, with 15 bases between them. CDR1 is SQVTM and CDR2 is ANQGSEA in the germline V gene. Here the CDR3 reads CSVEDQRGLSYGYTF. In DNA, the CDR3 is TGCAGCGTTGAAGATCAGAGGGGTTTAAGCTATGGCTACACCTTC.

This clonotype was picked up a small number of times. The CDR3 protein is CATSDLGESSYNEQFF. CDR3 DNA sequence: TGTGCCACCAGTGATTTGGGGGAAAGCTCCTACAATGAGCAGTTCTTC. The rearrangement uses TRBV24-1 and TRBJ2-1; D ambiguous. Germline V gene lookup returns CDR1 KGHDR and CDR2 SFDVKD. Trimming stripped 0 bases from V and 0 bases from J, with 8 bases between. CDR3 length: 16 amino acids.

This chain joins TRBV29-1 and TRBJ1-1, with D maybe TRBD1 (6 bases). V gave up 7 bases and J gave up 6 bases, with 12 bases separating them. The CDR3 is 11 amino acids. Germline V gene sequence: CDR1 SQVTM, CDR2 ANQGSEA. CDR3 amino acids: CSDTEGAEAFF. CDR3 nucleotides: TGCAGCGATACTGAGGGGGCTGAAGCTTTCTTT.

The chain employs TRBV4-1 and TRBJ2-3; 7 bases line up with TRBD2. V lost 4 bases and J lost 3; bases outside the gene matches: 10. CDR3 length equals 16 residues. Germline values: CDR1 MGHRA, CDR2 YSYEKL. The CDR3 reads CASSPPKLAETDTQYF. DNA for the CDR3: TGCGCCAGCAGCCCCCCCAAGCTAGCGGAGACAGATACGCAGTATTTT.

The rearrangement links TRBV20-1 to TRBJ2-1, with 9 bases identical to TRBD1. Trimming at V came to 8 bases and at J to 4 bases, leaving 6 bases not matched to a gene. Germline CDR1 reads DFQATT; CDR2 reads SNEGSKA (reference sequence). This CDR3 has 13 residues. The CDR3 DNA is TGCAGTCCCCATGGGACAGGGTACAATGAGCAGTTCTTC. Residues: CSPHGTGYNEQFF.

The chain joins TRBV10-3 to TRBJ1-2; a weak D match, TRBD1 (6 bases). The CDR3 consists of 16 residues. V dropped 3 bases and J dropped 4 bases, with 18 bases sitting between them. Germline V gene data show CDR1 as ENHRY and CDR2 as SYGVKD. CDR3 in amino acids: CAISDPRVGGVYGYTF. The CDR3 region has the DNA TGTGCCATCAGTGACCCGAGGGTAGGGGGGGTCTATGGCTACACCTTC.

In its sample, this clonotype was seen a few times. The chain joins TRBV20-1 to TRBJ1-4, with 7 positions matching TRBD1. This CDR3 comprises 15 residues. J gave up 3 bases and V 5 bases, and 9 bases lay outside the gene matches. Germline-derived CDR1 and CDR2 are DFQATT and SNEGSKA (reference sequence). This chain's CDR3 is CSAGDRDQANEKLFF. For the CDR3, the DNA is TGCAGTGCTGGGGACAGAGACCAGGCTAATGAAAAACTGTTTTTT.

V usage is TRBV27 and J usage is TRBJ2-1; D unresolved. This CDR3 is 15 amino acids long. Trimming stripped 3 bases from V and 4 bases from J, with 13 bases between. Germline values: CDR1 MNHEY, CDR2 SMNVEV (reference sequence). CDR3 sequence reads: CASSFALTQYNEQFF. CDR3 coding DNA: TGTGCCAGCAGTTTTGCCTTGACTCAATACAATGAGCAGTTCTTC.

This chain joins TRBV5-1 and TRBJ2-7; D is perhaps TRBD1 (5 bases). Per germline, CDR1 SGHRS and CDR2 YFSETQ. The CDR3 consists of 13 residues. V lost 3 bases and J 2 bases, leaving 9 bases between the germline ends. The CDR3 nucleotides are TGCGCCAGCAGCTCCACAGGAGCCTACGAGCAGTACTTC. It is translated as CASSSTGAYEQYF.

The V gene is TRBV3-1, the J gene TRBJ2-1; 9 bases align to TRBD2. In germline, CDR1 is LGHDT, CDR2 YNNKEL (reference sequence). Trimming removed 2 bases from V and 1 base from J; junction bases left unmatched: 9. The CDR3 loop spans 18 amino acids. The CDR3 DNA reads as TGTGCCAGCAGCCAATCGTCCAATAGCGGGGGATCCTACAATGAGCAGTTCTTC. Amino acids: CASSQSSNSGGSYNEQFF.

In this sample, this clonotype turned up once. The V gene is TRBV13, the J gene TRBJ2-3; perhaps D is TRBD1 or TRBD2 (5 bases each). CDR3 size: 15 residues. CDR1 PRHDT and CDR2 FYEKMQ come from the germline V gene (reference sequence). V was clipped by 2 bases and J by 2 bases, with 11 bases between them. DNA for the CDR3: TGTGCCAGCAGCTTAACCAGGGAGAACACAGATACGCAGTATTTT. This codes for CASSLTRENTDTQYF.

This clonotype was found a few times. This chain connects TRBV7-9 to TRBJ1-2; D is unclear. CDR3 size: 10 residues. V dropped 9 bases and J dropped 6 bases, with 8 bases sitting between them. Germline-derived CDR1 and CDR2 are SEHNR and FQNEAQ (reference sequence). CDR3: CASHEDGYTF. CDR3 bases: TGTGCCAGTCACGAGGATGGCTACACCTTC.

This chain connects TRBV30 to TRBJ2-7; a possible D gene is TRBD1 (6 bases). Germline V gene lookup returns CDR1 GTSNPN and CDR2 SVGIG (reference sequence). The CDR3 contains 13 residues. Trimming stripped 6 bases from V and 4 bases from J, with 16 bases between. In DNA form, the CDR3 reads TGTGCCTGTCCGACAGAGAGGGGGTACGAGCAGTACTTC. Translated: CACPTERGYEQYF.

CDR3: CSARPLTGGIDTQYF. The CDR3 DNA reads as TGCAGTGCTAGACCTTTGACAGGGGGCATAGATACGCAGTATTTT. The chain recombines TRBV20-1 with TRBJ2-3; 10 bases align to TRBD1. Germline CDR1 DFQATT, CDR2 SNEGSKA (reference sequence). The J segment lost 5 bases and the V segment lost 2 bases, leaving 7 bases of the junction unmatched. The CDR3 consists of 15 residues.

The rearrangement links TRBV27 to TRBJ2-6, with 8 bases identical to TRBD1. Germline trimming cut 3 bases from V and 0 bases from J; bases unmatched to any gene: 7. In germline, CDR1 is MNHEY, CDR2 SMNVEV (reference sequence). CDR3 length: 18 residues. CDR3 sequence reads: CASSFRQGATSGANVLTF. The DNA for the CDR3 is TGTGCCAGCAGTTTCCGGCAGGGGGCTACCTCTGGGGCCAACGTCCTGACTTTC.

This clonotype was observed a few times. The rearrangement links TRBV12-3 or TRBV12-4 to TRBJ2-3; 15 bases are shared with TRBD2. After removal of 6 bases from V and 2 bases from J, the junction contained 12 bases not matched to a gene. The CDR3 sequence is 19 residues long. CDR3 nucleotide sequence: TGTGCCAGCAGCCTAGTCCCGGGACTAGCGGGGGGCCCCACAGATACGCAGTATTTT. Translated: CASSLVPGLAGGPTDTQYF.

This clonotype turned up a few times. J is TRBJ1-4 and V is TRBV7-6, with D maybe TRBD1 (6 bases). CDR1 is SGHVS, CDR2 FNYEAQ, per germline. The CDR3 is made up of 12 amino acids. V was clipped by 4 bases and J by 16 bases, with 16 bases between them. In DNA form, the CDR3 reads TGTGCCAGCAGCTATGGGGGGCCCGAGCGGTTTTTT. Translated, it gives CASSYGGPERFF.

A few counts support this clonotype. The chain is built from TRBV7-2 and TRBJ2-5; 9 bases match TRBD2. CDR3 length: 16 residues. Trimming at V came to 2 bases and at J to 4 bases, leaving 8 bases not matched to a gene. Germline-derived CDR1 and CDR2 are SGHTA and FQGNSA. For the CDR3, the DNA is TGTGCCAGCAGCTTAAGGCTAGCGGGGTTCGGAGAGACCCAGTACTTC. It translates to CASSLRLAGFGETQYF.